This T cell receptor beta chain emerged from a study of cytomegalovirus exposure and HLA in healthy donors. Study-level information: Researchers previously reported finding roughly 120 million unique TCR beta sequences from about 200 million T cells. Study-wide results and caveats: Later analysis associated a missense DCLRE1C variant with TCR beta V- and J-gene trimming.

Regarding this clone: Antigen: not known.

The germline V and J ends were trimmed by 6 bases and 4 bases, with 12 bases remaining between them. This CDR3 has 14 amino acids. CDR1 and CDR2 (germline): MNHEY, SMNVEV (reference sequence). Vbeta (60) and Jbeta (13) primers were used in the PCR. The repertoire was sequenced with immunoSEQ multiplex PCR; TCRdb's copy has only in-frame clones and lacks some. The sample carries roughly 150,000 clones, 80% to 90% recorded once. The rearrangement joins TRBV27 to TRBJ1-4, with D unclear. The TCR was taken from a woman aged 40 to 50 in good health and CMV-seropositive. The specimen sequenced was PBMCs. The CDR3 is CASSPRGINEKLFF. CDR3 DNA sequence: TGTGCCAGCAGCCCACGGGGTATTAATGAAAAACTGTTTTTT.